The sequence of this TCR beta chain was determined in a study of cytomegalovirus exposure and HLA in healthy donors. A word on this clone: What it binds is unknown. Other DNA sequences in this specimen translate into the identical CDR3.

Study-level findings and limits: TCR beta sequences reportedly predicted the HLA-A and HLA-B alleles of most subjects accurately. TCR beta chains numbering roughly 150 were designated cytomegalovirus-associated.

PCR was performed using 60 Vbeta and 13 Jbeta primers. The assay was immunoSEQ multiplex PCR, and TCRdb's table has in-frame clones only and misses some. Seen in this sample are 30,000 to 35,000 clones; the ten most common clones hold under 4%. This CDR3 region has 16 residues. V was pared by 2 bases and J by 0 bases, with 11 bases between. Germline loops: CDR1 LGHNA, CDR2 YNFKEQ. This chain joins TRBV4-2 and TRBJ2-1; D uncertain. This receptor was taken from a woman aged 40-49 years in good health and CMV-seropositive. The sequencing input was PBMCs. The DNA for the CDR3 is TGTGCCAGCAGCCAAAGGCCAGGTAGCTCCTACAATGAGCAGTTCTTC. This encodes CASSQRPGSSYNEQFF.